The 11 T cell receptor beta chains given below trace back to one sample, sequenced in a study of siplizumab effects on memory and regulatory T cells. Clones were sequenced by immunoSEQ multiplex PCR, and TCRdb holds only the in-frame ones, with some missing. Of tens of thousands of clones in the sample, around 95% were seen once. Specimen: CD8+ T cells sorted from blood. The receptor set was obtained from a human donor in good health.

This clone was picked up a small number of times. The gene calls are TRBV4-1 and TRBJ2-1; D is undetermined. The CDR3 is made up of 14 amino acids. Germline CDR1 is MGHRA and CDR2 is YSYEKL. The V and J ends lost 5 bases and 8 bases respectively, with 16 bases between them. DNA of the CDR3: TGCGCCAGCAGCATGAGGAAACCCGGCGATGAGCAGTTCTTC. Its translation is CASSMRKPGDEQFF.

The chain uses TRBV27 and TRBJ2-2, with D tentatively TRBD1 (5 bases). The length of the CDR3 is 13 residues. The V end lost 5 bases, the J end lost 3 bases, and 7 bases lay between the germline ends. Germline values: CDR1 MNHEY, CDR2 SMNVEV (reference sequence). CDR3 amino acids: CASSQQDTGELFF. In DNA form, the CDR3 reads TGTGCCAGCAGTCAACAGGACACCGGGGAGCTGTTTTTT.

This chain uses TRBV19 with TRBJ2-5; D call uncertain. V shed 3 bases and J shed 1 base, with 12 bases lying between them. The CDR3 sequence is 15 residues long. Per the germline V gene, CDR1 is LNHDA and CDR2 is SQIVND (reference sequence). CDR3 sequence reads: CASSIIGHTQETQYF. CDR3 nucleotides: TGTGCCAGTAGTATTATTGGGCATACCCAAGAGACCCAGTACTTC.

The chain recombines TRBV7-6 with TRBJ2-4, with a tentative D call TRBD1 (6 bases). CDR3 length: 14 residues. The V gene lost 3 bases and the J gene lost 1 base, with 7 bases spanning the gap. Germline V gene data show CDR1 as SGHVS and CDR2 as FNYEAQ. CDR3 loop: CASSFRGAKNIQYF. In DNA, the CDR3 is TGTGCCAGCAGCTTTAGGGGGGCCAAAAACATTCAGTACTTC.

This rearrangement joins TRBV25-1 to TRBJ2-2; TRBD2 matches at 10 bases. With V trimmed by 6 bases and J by 2 bases, 12 bases remained unmatched. This CDR3 region has 18 residues. CDR1 is MGHDK, CDR2 SYGVNS, per germline. CDR3 protein: CASSKGRSGRVNTGELFF. CDR3 nucleotides: TGTGCCAGCAGCAAGGGGCGCAGCGGGAGGGTTAACACCGGGGAGCTGTTTTTT.

This clone is a singleton in its sample. The CDR3 loop reads CASSVDGGQKYF. Here the CDR3 DNA reads TGTGCCAGCAGCGTAGACGGAGGGCAAAAGTACTTC. The J gene is TRBJ2-7, the V gene TRBV9; maybe TRBD2 (6 bases). Germline assignment: CDR1 SGDLS and CDR2 YYNGEE. Trimming left V 0 bases short and J 11 bases short, with 12 bases between. The CDR3 totals 12 residues.

This clone was seen a single time. This sequence joins TRBV27 and TRBJ2-7; no definite D call. The germline V gene encodes CDR1 MNHEY and CDR2 SMNVEV (reference sequence). V was shortened by 3 bases and J by 5 bases, with 8 bases between the two germline ends. The CDR3 extends over 12 amino acids. As DNA, the CDR3 is TGTGCCAGCAGTTTCATTGGCGACGAGCAGTACTTC. Protein sequence: CASSFIGDEQYF.

V is TRBV5-8 and J is TRBJ2-1, with TRBD2 matching 11 bases. Germline CDR1 SGHTS, CDR2 YDEGEE. The CDR3 covers 15 residues. V shed 0 bases, J shed 7 bases, and the junction held 3 bases outside the gene matches. This chain's CDR3 is CASSLGLAGINEQFF. The CDR3 DNA is TGTGCCAGCAGCTTGGGACTAGCGGGGATTAATGAGCAGTTCTTC.

This chain connects TRBV19 to TRBJ1-1; D is perhaps TRBD1 (5 bases). The V end was cut by 3 bases, the J end by 4 bases, with 9 bases between. This CDR3 is built from 13 residues. Germline values: CDR1 LNHDA, CDR2 SQIVND (reference sequence). CDR3 DNA sequence: TGTGCCAGTAGTATGTCTGGGGCCACTGAAGCTTTCTTT. This gives the protein CASSMSGATEAFF.

J is TRBJ2-5 and V is TRBV7-9; no clear D gene. With the DNA end fitting TRBJ2-7 better, the J assignment may be wrong. The V gene's germline CDR1 is SEHNR and CDR2 FQNEAQ (reference sequence). This CDR3 is built from 13 residues. DNA of the CDR3: TGTGCCAGCAGCCCGATGGTTCCCTACGAGCAGTACTTC. This gives the protein CASSPMVPYEQYF.

V is TRBV19 and J is TRBJ2-7, with 10 bases identical to TRBD2. The CDR3 loop spans 15 amino acids. Germline V lookup: CDR1 LNHDA, CDR2 SQIVND (reference sequence). The ends lost 5 bases at V and 7 bases at J; junction bases unmatched: 11. The DNA of the CDR3 is TGTGCCAGTAGTCCCCGGACTAGCGGTACCTCTGAGCAGTACTTC. Its translation: CASSPRTSGTSEQYF.